These 26 T cell receptor beta chains came from one sample sequenced in a study of T cells expressing NK-cell markers. For each CDR3 protein, TCRdb gives one entry from its re-call of the 5' RACE reads, without DNA. Its table lists approximately 550,000 distinct CDR3 sequences. Sequencing was performed on blood T cells: a sorted CD56 or NKG2C T cell subset, CD4+ or CD8+ T cells, or bulk PBMC T cells (not recorded which). The source is a young man in good health.

The J gene is TRBJ2-3, the V gene TRBV4-1. The germline V gene encodes CDR1 MGHRA and CDR2 YSYEKL. The CDR3 has 13 amino acids. The CDR3: CASSRGEARTQYF.

The genes are TRBV12-3 or TRBV12-4 and TRBJ1-1. The CDR3 consists of 13 residues. This chain's CDR3 is CASTTDGNTEAFF.

This chain connects TRBV5-6 to TRBJ2-1; TCRdb's D gene call, TRBD2, goes unchecked for lack of DNA. The V gene's germline CDR1 is SGHDT and CDR2 YYEEEE. This CDR3 has 15 amino acids. CDR3 loop: CASITSVSGYNEQFF.

The chain combines TRBV6-5 with TRBJ2-1; TCRdb's assignment of TRBD2 cannot be checked, as there is no DNA. This CDR3 has 16 residues. From germline, CDR1 is MNHEY and CDR2 SVGAGI. The chain's CDR3 is CASSYTSGTSHNEQFF.

CDR3 loop: CATTRAGEQYF. V gene TRBV6-5 combines with J gene TRBJ2-7; without DNA, the TCRdb call of TRBD1 cannot be checked. CDR3 size: 11 residues. Germline V lookup: CDR1 MNHEY, CDR2 SVGAGI.

This rearrangement joins TRBV5-1 to TRBJ2-3; the TRBD2 assignment by TCRdb is unverifiable without DNA. In germline, CDR1 is SGHRS, CDR2 YFSETQ. This CDR3 comprises 16 residues. CDR3 in amino acids: CASSSLGGSARDTQYF.

CDR3 loop: CSASRTRLSEQYF. The gene calls are TRBV20-1 and TRBJ2-7; TCRdb designates TRBD1, a call that cannot be tested without DNA. Germline values: CDR1 DFQATT, CDR2 SNEGSKA (reference sequence). CDR3 size: 13 residues.

The chain links TRBV7-9 to TRBJ2-4; TCRdb selects TRBD2, and the lack of DNA leaves this call unchecked. Germline CDR1 reads SEHNR; CDR2 reads FQNEAQ (reference sequence). This CDR3 is built from 16 residues. CDR3 sequence reads: CASSQGGFAAKNIQYF.

The chain joins TRBV14 to TRBJ2-1; the TCRdb call, TRBD1, lacks DNA for checking. This CDR3 is built from 14 residues. The germline V gene has CDR1 SGHDN and CDR2 FVKESK. The CDR3 sequence: CASSQEGQNNEQFF.

The chain combines TRBV27 with TRBJ2-3. The CDR3 has 14 residues. Germline V gives CDR1 MNHEY, CDR2 SMNVEV (reference sequence). The CDR3 protein is CASSLETPRDTQYF.

The J gene is TRBJ2-1, the V gene TRBV20-1; TCRdb indicates TRBD2, and absent DNA this call remains unverified. This CDR3 is built from 14 residues. The germline V gene has CDR1 DFQATT and CDR2 SNEGSKA (reference sequence). CDR3 region: CSEALTGGRHEQFF.

The V call is TRBV7-7, the J call TRBJ2-2; TCRdb returns TRBD2, unconfirmable since there is no DNA. Germline V CDR1 and CDR2: SSHAT, FNYEAQ (reference sequence). CDR3 size: 18 residues. This CDR3 reads CASSTGLAGGLLTGELFF.

CDR3 loop: CASSQKGPTGELFF. The V call is TRBV3-1, the J call TRBJ2-2; TCRdb's assignment of TRBD1 cannot be checked, as there is no DNA. The CDR3 totals 14 residues. Germline V gene data show CDR1 as LGHDT and CDR2 as YNNKEL (reference sequence).

The chain has TRBV5-1 and TRBJ2-1; TCRdb calls TRBD1, which cannot be checked without DNA. Germline values: CDR1 SGHRS, CDR2 YFSETQ. The CDR3 consists of 14 residues. The CDR3 is CASGQGVRGNEQFF.

The chain carries TRBV30 and TRBJ1-2. Germline CDR1 GTSNPN, CDR2 SVGIG (reference sequence). The CDR3 is 12 residues long. CDR3 amino acids: CAWSATVYGYTF.

V gene TRBV10-3 combines with J gene TRBJ2-2; there is no DNA to check the TCRdb D call of TRBD1. CDR3 size: 14 residues. CDR1 and CDR2 from the germline V gene are ENHRY and SYGVKD. CDR3 amino acids: CAISTTGDTGELFF.

J is TRBJ1-4 and V is TRBV27. The germline V gene encodes CDR1 MNHEY and CDR2 SMNVEV (reference sequence). This CDR3 region has 13 residues. CDR3 sequence: CASSPQGGEKLFF.

The CDR3 protein is CASSYLTGGRDEQFF. The chain carries TRBV6-2 or TRBV6-3 and TRBJ2-1; TCRdb names TRBD1, which stays unverified in the absence of DNA. CDR3 size: 15 residues. Germline V CDR1 and CDR2: MNHEY, SVGEGT.

The gene calls are TRBV7-9 and TRBJ1-2; TCRdb returns TRBD1, unconfirmable since there is no DNA. CDR1 is SEHNR, CDR2 FQNEAQ, per germline (reference sequence). The CDR3 runs to 11 residues. The chain's CDR3 is CASSLGAGYTF. The full variable domain, completed using reference TRBV7-9 and TRBJ1-2, is DTGVSQNPRHKITKRGQNVTFRCDPISEHNRLYWYRQTLGQGPEFLTYFQNEAQLEKSRLLSDRFSAERPKGSFSTLEIQRTEQGDSAMYLCASSLGAGYTFGSGTRLTVV.

This CDR3 is CASSPQTRQDEQYF. The chain employs TRBV5-6 and TRBJ2-7; TCRdb proposes TRBD1, but this gene call is untestable without DNA. The CDR3 is 14 residues long. The germline V gene encodes CDR1 SGHDT and CDR2 YYEEEE.

V is TRBV12-3 or TRBV12-4 and J is TRBJ2-1; without DNA, the TCRdb call of TRBD2 cannot be checked. The CDR3 contains 17 residues. The CDR3 is CASSLGATSGRVFKQFF.

The rearrangement uses TRBV20-1 and TRBJ2-1; there is no DNA to check the TCRdb D call of TRBD1. The length of the CDR3 is 14 residues. In germline, CDR1 is DFQATT, CDR2 SNEGSKA (reference sequence). This chain's CDR3 is CSVRSGGRPNEQFF.

The chain is built from TRBV4-1 and TRBJ1-1; TCRdb reports TRBD1, a call that lacks DNA to check it against. Germline V gene data show CDR1 as MGHRA and CDR2 as YSYEKL. CDR3 length equals 15 residues. The CDR3 is CASSHHRGPNTEAFF.

J is TRBJ2-5 and V is TRBV12-3 or TRBV12-4; TCRdb designates TRBD1, a call that cannot be tested without DNA. The CDR3 is made up of 12 amino acids. The CDR3 spells CASSFRGETQYF.

The chain links TRBV29-1 to TRBJ2-5; TCRdb lists TRBD2, though no DNA is available to test this call. Per germline, CDR1 SQVTM and CDR2 ANQGSEA. The CDR3 spans 14 residues. Here the CDR3 reads CSVLTAGVGETQYF.

This chain joins TRBV29-1 and TRBJ2-3; TCRdb lists TRBD2, though no DNA is available to test this call. Per the germline V gene, CDR1 is SQVTM and CDR2 is ANQGSEA. The CDR3 covers 15 residues. CDR3 sequence reads: CSVAKLAPYTDTQYF.